These 27 T cell receptor beta chains came from one sample sequenced in a study of T cell responses to AZD1222 COVID-19 vaccine. TCRdb keeps only in-frame clones here, not all; method: immunoSEQ multiplex PCR. The sample records around 180,000 clones, over 70% being singletons. Source: peripheral blood, taken on day 0 of MenACWY control vaccination. The receptor set was obtained from an adult in good health.

The chain links TRBV3-1 (or the pseudogene TRBV3-2) to TRBJ2-5; unclear D gene. Germline V lookup: CDR1 LGHDT, CDR2 YNNKEL (reference sequence). The CDR3 consists of 14 residues. V was pared by 4 bases and J by 3 bases, with 12 bases between. The CDR3 bases are TGTGCCAGCAGCCCTGGAGAAGAGAAAGAGACCCAGTACTTC. This gives the protein CASSPGEEKETQYF.

The rearrangement joins TRBV7-2 to TRBJ1-6; maybe TRBD1 (6 bases). V lost 3 bases and J lost 4, with 10 bases in between. The CDR3 runs to 15 residues. The V gene's germline CDR1 is SGHTA and CDR2 FQGNSA. The chain's CDR3 is CASSFGRGYNSPLHF. The CDR3 nucleotides are TGTGCCAGCAGCTTCGGCAGGGGATATAATTCACCCCTCCACTTT.

This clone was recorded once. The rearrangement uses TRBV9 and TRBJ1-5; TRBD1 is a possible D gene (6 bases). V lost 4 bases and J lost 5, with 10 bases in between. The CDR3 is made up of 13 amino acids. In germline, CDR1 is SGDLS, CDR2 YYNGEE. This CDR3 is CASSPGADQPQHF. CDR3 DNA: TGTGCCAGCAGCCCAGGGGCCGATCAGCCCCAGCATTTT.

The chain links TRBV28 to TRBJ1-2, with D possibly matching TRBD1 (6 bases). Trimming cost V 11 bases and J 2 bases, with 15 bases left between them. Germline V CDR1 and CDR2: MDHEN, SYDVKM. The CDR3 is 13 amino acids. For the CDR3, the DNA is TGTGCCTGCCTGGGGGCCTGGAACTATGGCTACACCTTC. This gives the protein CACLGAWNYGYTF.

The V gene is TRBV10-3, the J gene TRBJ1-2; D may be TRBD1 (6 bases). The germline V gene encodes CDR1 ENHRY and CDR2 SYGVKD. There are 16 residues in the CDR3. The V and J ends lost 5 bases and 0 bases respectively, with 16 bases between them. The CDR3 DNA sequence: TGTGCCATCAGTTCACAGGGCAGCCCCGCTAACTATGGCTACACCTTC. Translated: CAISSQGSPANYGYTF.

The chain links TRBV7-2 to TRBJ1-3; no definite D call. CDR1 SGHTA and CDR2 FQGNSA come from the germline V gene. Trimming stripped 1 base from V and 7 bases from J, with 14 bases between. The CDR3 loop spans 15 amino acids. The CDR3 here is CASSLGSVASNTIYF. The CDR3 DNA reads TGTGCCAGCAGCTTAGGGTCGGTCGCGTCGAACACCATATATTTT.

The chain uses TRBV5-4 and TRBJ2-7; weak D call: TRBD2 (6 bases). Germline lookup yields CDR1 SGHNT and CDR2 YYREEE (reference sequence). The CDR3 is 15 residues long. The V and J ends lost 1 base and 6 bases respectively, with 17 bases between them. In nucleotides, the CDR3 is TGTGCCAGCAGCTTGAGTTGGCGGGACGCCGGCGAGCAGTACTTC. Encoded protein: CASSLSWRDAGEQYF. Together with reference TRBV5-4 and TRBJ2-7, the CDR3 gives the full variable domain: ETGVTQSPTHLIKTRGQQVTLRCSSQSGHNTVSWYQQALGQGPQFIFQYYREEENGRGNFPPRFSGLQFPNYSSELNVNALELDDSALYLCASSLSWRDAGEQYFGPGTRLTVT.

The chain employs TRBV9 and TRBJ2-3, with no clear D. The germline V and J ends were trimmed by 0 bases and 6 bases, with 11 bases remaining between them. The CDR3 sequence is 14 residues long. Germline-derived CDR1 and CDR2 are SGDLS and YYNGEE. This CDR3 is CASSVEALSDTQYF. Written as DNA, the CDR3 is TGTGCCAGCAGCGTAGAGGCGCTATCCGATACGCAGTATTTT.

J is TRBJ2-7 and V is TRBV6-7; 9 bases align to TRBD2. TRBV6-7 is reported as an ORF; its role is uncertain. The CDR3 is 15 residues long. Trimming cost V 0 bases and J 3 bases; bases outside gene matches: 3. The CDR3 loop reads CASSYSQRGDYEQYF. The DNA of the CDR3 is TGTGCCAGCAGTTACTCTCAGCGGGGGGACTACGAGCAGTACTTC.

The chain joins TRBV24-1 to TRBJ2-5; no clear D gene. This CDR3 spans 15 amino acids. V lost 2 bases and J lost 2, with 11 bases in between. Per the germline V gene, CDR1 is KGHDR and CDR2 is SFDVKD. CDR3 region: CATSDSLGNQETQYF. The CDR3 DNA is TGTGCCACCAGTGATTCCCTAGGAAATCAAGAGACCCAGTACTTC.

The CDR3 loop reads CAWGADYEQYF. DNA of the CDR3: TGTGCCTGGGGGGCAGACTACGAGCAGTACTTC. The rearrangement links TRBV30 to TRBJ2-7; the D gene is possibly TRBD1 (5 bases). Germline V lookup: CDR1 GTSNPN, CDR2 SVGIG (reference sequence). This CDR3 spans 11 amino acids. V was shortened by 5 bases and J by 3 bases, with 8 bases between the two germline ends. The entire variable domain, with the rest obtained from reference TRBV30 and TRBJ2-7, is as follows: SQTIHQWPATLVQPVGSPLSLECTVEGTSNPNLYWYRQAAGRGLQLLFYSVGIGQISSEVPQNLSASRPQDRQFILSSKKLLLSDSGFYLCAWGADYEQYFGPGTRLTVT.

This clone was observed a handful of times. The CDR3: CASSGATEAFF. CDR3 coding DNA: TGTGCCAGCAGTGGGGCCACTGAAGCTTTCTTT. The chain joins TRBV6-6 to TRBJ1-1; D is perhaps TRBD1 (5 bases). Trimming removed 5 bases at V and 4 bases at J, with 5 bases between. The CDR3 has 11 amino acids. The germline CDR1 and CDR2 sequences are MNHNY and SVGAGI (reference sequence).

The chain carries TRBV6-5 and TRBJ2-6, with D hard to call. Per germline, CDR1 MNHEY and CDR2 SVGAGI. Trimming stripped 6 bases from V and 0 bases from J, with 9 bases between. The CDR3 is 15 amino acids. The CDR3 loop is CASRVQDSGANVLTF. DNA of the CDR3: TGTGCCAGCAGAGTCCAGGACTCTGGGGCCAACGTCCTGACTTTC.

The chain uses TRBV13 and TRBJ2-7; no clear D gene. V was clipped by 2 bases and J by 3 bases, with 17 bases between them. The CDR3 is 16 amino acids. Germline CDR1 PRHDT, CDR2 FYEKMQ (reference sequence). The CDR3 here is CASSLLAPGENYEQYF. CDR3 sequence (DNA): TGTGCCAGCAGCTTATTAGCCCCAGGTGAAAACTACGAGCAGTACTTC.

This clone was recorded once. The gene calls are TRBV6-1 and TRBJ1-5, with D possibly being TRBD1 (5 bases). The germline V gene has CDR1 MNHNS and CDR2 SASEGT. Trimming stripped 2 bases from V and 0 bases from J, with 8 bases between. This CDR3 is 15 amino acids long. CDR3 in DNA: TGTGCCAGCAGTGAAACAGGATATAGCAATCAGCCCCAGCATTTT. This encodes CASSETGYSNQPQHF.

The chain uses TRBV27 and TRBJ1-5, with D possibly being TRBD1 (5 bases). CDR1 MNHEY and CDR2 SMNVEV come from the germline V gene (reference sequence). CDR3 length equals 15 residues. Deletions cut 5 bases from V and 6 bases from J, with 17 bases between. CDR3 nucleotides: TGTGCCAGCAGTCCCGGCCGGTCCGGGGGTCAGCCCCAGCATTTT. Its translation is CASSPGRSGGQPQHF.

The rearrangement joins TRBV5-1 to TRBJ1-2; D is undetermined. V was cut by 0 bases and J by 7 bases, with 13 bases left in between. The CDR3 has 14 residues. The germline V gene has CDR1 SGHRS and CDR2 YFSETQ. The CDR3 coding sequence is TGCGCCAGCAGCTTGGGAGACAAAGGATCTGGCTACACCTTC. It translates to CASSLGDKGSGYTF.

This sequence joins TRBV4-1 and TRBJ2-1; either TRBD1 or TRBD2 may fit D (5 bases each). This CDR3 comprises 17 residues. Germline V CDR1 and CDR2: MGHRA, YSYEKL. Trimming removed 1 base from V and 4 bases from J, with 17 bases in between. The CDR3, as DNA: TGCGCCAGCAGCCAAGCCTCGGGACGGACCCGTTACAATGAGCAGTTCTTC. This translates into CASSQASGRTRYNEQFF.

Comment on this clone: Other DNA sequences of this sample code for an identical CDR3. The chain employs TRBV28 and TRBJ2-5; D is ambiguous. The germline V and J ends were trimmed by 2 bases and 5 bases, with 6 bases remaining between them. Germline V gene sequence: CDR1 MDHEN, CDR2 SYDVKM. The length of the CDR3 is 12 residues. CDR3 sequence reads: CASSLPGETQYF. The CDR3 DNA reads TGTGCCAGCAGTTTACCCGGGGAGACCCAGTACTTC.

V and J are TRBV19 and TRBJ2-7; perhaps TRBD2 as D (6 bases). The CDR3 sequence is 13 residues long. Germline CDR1 LNHDA, CDR2 SQIVND (reference sequence). Trimming cost V 7 bases and J 2 bases, with 12 bases left between them. CDR3 protein: CASTGGITYEQYF. CDR3 sequence (DNA): TGTGCCAGTACGGGCGGGATCACCTACGAGCAGTACTTC.

The rearrangement joins TRBV6-1 to TRBJ1-1; D remains unclear. V was trimmed by 1 base and J by 3 bases, leaving 18 bases between them. CDR1 and CDR2 from the germline V gene are MNHNS and SASEGT. This CDR3 contains 17 residues. The CDR3 spells CASSEVGPQEADTEAFF. The CDR3, as DNA: TGTGCCAGCAGTGAAGTAGGACCCCAGGAGGCGGACACTGAAGCTTTCTTT.

A few counts support this clone. This chain uses TRBV18 with TRBJ2-3; D tentatively reads TRBD1 or TRBD2 (6 bases each). Germline V gene lookup returns CDR1 KGHSH and CDR2 LQKENI. V was trimmed by 6 bases and J by 7 bases, leaving 14 bases between them. This CDR3 contains 13 residues. The DNA for the CDR3 is TGTGCCAGCTCCCTCCCGGGGGCATATACGCAGTATTTT. Protein product: CASSLPGAYTQYF.

The V and J genes are TRBV19 and TRBJ2-1; tentative D call: TRBD2 (6 bases). V lost 3 bases to trimming and J lost 6 bases, with 21 bases between them. Germline assignment: CDR1 LNHDA and CDR2 SQIVND (reference sequence). This CDR3 contains 17 residues. The DNA of the CDR3 is TGTGCCAGTAGTATTGGTATGCTAGCGCCGGGAATCAATGAGCAGTTCTTC. It translates to CASSIGMLAPGINEQFF.

The rearrangement joins TRBV5-5 to TRBJ1-3; weak D call: TRBD1 (5 bases). Germline V gene sequence: CDR1 SGHKS, CDR2 YYEKEE (reference sequence). This CDR3 has 16 residues. Trimming removed 3 bases at V and 0 bases at J, with 13 bases between. The CDR3 here is CASSSLQESSGNTIYF. In DNA, the CDR3 is TGTGCCAGCAGCTCACTACAGGAGAGCTCTGGAAACACCATATATTTT.

The chain joins TRBV7-8 to TRBJ2-7, with D possibly matching TRBD1 (7 bases). The CDR3 consists of 15 residues. The germline V gene encodes CDR1 SGHVS and CDR2 FQNEAQ. With 3 bases removed from V and 2 bases from J, the gap between germline ends came to 14 bases. The CDR3: CASSFSAGQPYEQYF. The CDR3 DNA is TGTGCCAGCAGCTTCTCGGCGGGACAGCCCTACGAGCAGTACTTC. The entire variable domain, with the rest obtained from reference TRBV7-8 and TRBJ2-7, is as follows: GAGVSQSPRYKVAKRGQDVALRCDPISGHVSLFWYQQALGQGPEFLTYFQNEAQLDKSGLPSDRFFAERPEGSVSTLKIQRTQQEDSAVYLCASSFSAGQPYEQYFGPGTRLTVT.

The rearrangement links TRBV6-5 to TRBJ2-1; unclear D gene. Trimming took off 6 bases at V and 12 bases at J, with 15 bases between the two ends. The CDR3 has 12 amino acids. Germline CDR1 is MNHEY and CDR2 is SVGAGI. CDR3 residues: CASSPSGFGQFF. The CDR3 DNA reads as TGTGCCAGCAGCCCCTCCGGGTTCGGGCAGTTCTTC.

The V call is TRBV30, the J call TRBJ1-3; D is ambiguous. The CDR3 runs to 16 residues. V lost 1 base to trimming and J lost 0 bases, with 13 bases between them. Germline CDR1 and CDR2: GTSNPN and SVGIG (reference sequence). As DNA, the CDR3 is TGTGCCTGGAGTGCAAGAGACAAGAGCTCTGGAAACACCATATATTTT. As protein: CAWSARDKSSGNTIYF.